This TCR beta chain was obtained from a study of blood T cell repertoires in COVID-19. In the study overall: The United States, Italy and Spain provided the acute and convalescent COVID-19 samples. T cells, B-cell-depleted T cells, or PBMCs supplied cDNA or gDNA.

How the authors handled the data: Estimates of nucleated cell counts were drawn from the amplification of reference gene primers. The method was immunoSEQ multiplex PCR; TCRdb's version includes in-frame clones alone and lacks a portion of them. V and J calls and clone size are copied from that table; D and trimming were computed from the DNA. The sample lists some 110,000 clones, around three quarters occurring once. Germline values: CDR1 SQVTM, CDR2 ANQGSEA. V lost 2 bases to trimming and J lost 2 bases, with 14 bases between them. The CDR3 contains 15 residues. V usage is TRBV29-1 and J usage is TRBJ2-3; tentative D call: TRBD2 (5 bases). Input material: peripheral blood. The source is a man aged 65 to 85 with acute or convalescent COVID-19. CDR3 nucleotide sequence: TGCAGCGTTGAAACCCCCTTTAGCGACACAGATACGCAGTATTTT. Protein: CSVETPFSDTDTQYF.